This paragraph covers one T cell receptor (beta chain) sequence. Sequencing was performed with immunoSEQ multiplex PCR; in TCRdb, only in-frame clones are kept and a portion is missing. The top ten clones hold around 4.6% of a sample with about 150,000 clones, 89% of them seen once. Per the germline V gene, CDR1 is SNHLY and CDR2 is FYNNEI. This CDR3 has 17 residues. The J segment lost 2 bases and the V segment lost 9 bases, leaving 10 bases of the junction unmatched. This sample is part of a study of control samples from healthy donors and cancer patients. The sample consisted of blood. This receptor was taken from a man aged 25-40 years in good health. This chain joins TRBV2 and TRBJ2-3, with 14 nucleotides matching TRBD2. CDR3 protein: CASRGGTSGRNTDTQYF. CDR3 DNA: TGTGCCAGTAGGGGGGGGACTAGCGGGAGAAACACAGATACGCAGTATTTT.